These 27 T cell receptor beta chains came from one sample sequenced in a study of cytomegalovirus exposure and HLA in healthy donors. Researchers ran the PCR with 60 Vbeta and 13 Jbeta primers. The assay was immunoSEQ multiplex PCR, and TCRdb's table has in-frame clones only and misses some. The top ten hold over 0.6% of the sample, which has approximately 150,000 clones, 75% to 80% seen once. What was sequenced was PBMCs. Receptors were obtained from a male donor in good health and CMV-seronegative.

The chain has TRBV5-4 and TRBJ2-3; D uncertain. The germline V gene has CDR1 SGHNT and CDR2 YYREEE (reference sequence). CDR3 length: 12 amino acids. The V gene lost 4 bases and the J gene lost 0 bases, with 3 bases spanning the gap. This chain's CDR3 is CASSRSTDTQYF. CDR3 sequence (DNA): TGTGCCAGCAGCCGGAGCACAGATACGCAGTATTTT.

This clone was found a few times. V and J are TRBV30 and TRBJ1-1; perhaps TRBD1 as D (6 bases). In germline, CDR1 is GTSNPN, CDR2 SVGIG (reference sequence). This CDR3 comprises 12 residues. V was cut by 8 bases and J by 6 bases, with 16 bases left in between. The CDR3 protein is CARDKLYAEAFF. The CDR3 coding sequence is TGTGCCCGGGACAAACTTTACGCTGAAGCTTTCTTT.

V and J are TRBV14 and TRBJ2-3, with 16 bases matching TRBD2. Germline assignment: CDR1 SGHDN and CDR2 FVKESK. J lost 4 bases, V lost 4 bases, and 2 bases had no gene match. This CDR3 is 16 amino acids long. The CDR3 bases are TGTGCCAGCAGCCCCGGGACTAGCGGGAGGGCAGATACGCAGTATTTT. Translated, it gives CASSPGTSGRADTQYF.

This chain uses TRBV9 with TRBJ1-2; no firm D call. The V gene lost 0 bases and the J gene lost 8 bases, with 17 bases spanning the gap. CDR1 SGDLS and CDR2 YYNGEE come from the germline V gene. The length of the CDR3 is 15 residues. The CDR3 reads CASSVVSSLPTGYTF. The CDR3 nucleotides read TGTGCCAGCAGCGTAGTTAGCAGTCTCCCCACGGGCTACACCTTC.

J is TRBJ2-2 and V is TRBV5-1, with D possibly TRBD1 on 5 matching bases. Germline CDR1 reads SGHRS; CDR2 reads YFSETQ. With 1 base removed from V and 4 bases from J, the gap between germline ends came to 11 bases. This CDR3 spans 15 amino acids. CDR3 nucleotides: TGCGCCAGCAGCTTGTGGCCAGGGTCCACCGGGGAGCTGTTTTTT. Translating gives CASSLWPGSTGELFF.

This chain connects TRBV12-5 to TRBJ1-1, with D unclear. The germline V gene encodes CDR1 LGHNT and CDR2 FRNRAP. The V gene lost 4 bases and the J gene lost 2 bases, with 8 bases spanning the gap. The CDR3 runs to 13 residues. CDR3 sequence reads: CASGSQVNTEAFF. Written as DNA, the CDR3 is TGTGCTAGTGGTTCCCAGGTTAACACTGAAGCTTTCTTT.

The V gene is TRBV2, the J gene TRBJ2-2; 8 bases are a match to TRBD1. CDR3 length equals 14 residues. The V and J ends lost 6 bases and 6 bases, in that order; junction bases with no gene match: 6. Per germline, CDR1 SNHLY and CDR2 FYNNEI. The CDR3 protein is CASRMDREAGELFF. DNA of the CDR3: TGTGCCAGCAGAATGGACAGGGAAGCCGGGGAGCTGTTTTTT.

The V and J genes are TRBV4-2 and TRBJ1-1; perhaps TRBD1 as D (5 bases). The CDR3 covers 15 residues. The germline V gene encodes CDR1 LGHNA and CDR2 YNFKEQ. V was trimmed by 1 base and J by 3 bases, leaving 12 bases between them. CDR3: CASSQATGTYTEAFF. The CDR3 region has the DNA TGTGCCAGCAGCCAAGCAACCGGGACTTACACTGAAGCTTTCTTT.

This clone appeared a single time. J is TRBJ1-2 and V is TRBV19, with TRBD1 identical over 7 bases. The CDR3 is 14 residues long. The germline CDR1 and CDR2 sequences are LNHDA and SQIVND (reference sequence). Germline trimming cut 5 bases from V and 6 bases from J; bases unmatched to any gene: 9. The CDR3 coding sequence is TGTGCCAGTAGTCCTACGGACAGGCTTAATGGCTACACCTTC. This codes for CASSPTDRLNGYTF.

This chain connects TRBV30 to TRBJ1-4; TRBD1 aligns across 7 bases. CDR1 and CDR2 (germline): GTSNPN, SVGIG (reference sequence). Germline trimming cut 3 bases from V and 5 bases from J; bases unmatched to any gene: 6. CDR3 length: 14 amino acids. The CDR3 here is CAWRIQGGNEKLFF. For the CDR3, the DNA is TGTGCCTGGAGGATCCAGGGGGGCAATGAAAAACTGTTTTTT.

The chain employs TRBV4-1 and TRBJ1-3, with D maybe TRBD1 (5 bases). The CDR3 contains 16 residues. Germline-derived CDR1 and CDR2 are MGHRA and YSYEKL. V lost 3 bases and J 2 bases, leaving 14 bases between the germline ends. Here the CDR3 reads CASSHNPEGAGNTIYF. CDR3 DNA sequence: TGCGCCAGCAGCCACAACCCTGAAGGGGCTGGAAACACCATATATTTT.

The gene calls are TRBV5-1 and TRBJ2-6; 12 nucleotides match TRBD1. Looked up from germline, CDR1 is SGHRS and CDR2 is YFSETQ. This CDR3 region has 17 residues. The trim removed 10 bases at V and 4 bases at J, leaving 12 bases unmatched. CDR3 coding DNA: TGCGCCTCCTCGCCGGGACAGGGGGCGGGAGGGGCCAACGTCCTGACTTTC. This gives the protein CASSPGQGAGGANVLTF.

This chain uses TRBV5-6 with TRBJ2-3; the D gene is possibly TRBD1 (6 bases). V lost 4 bases, J lost 2 bases, and 17 bases lay in between. CDR1 is SGHDT and CDR2 is YYEEEE in the germline V gene. This CDR3 comprises 16 residues. In nucleotides, the CDR3 is TGTGCCAGCAGCCGTACGGGACACTCGAACACAGATACGCAGTATTTT. Protein: CASSRTGHSNTDTQYF.

The chain couples TRBV18 to TRBJ2-7, with D possibly being TRBD1 (5 bases). Trimming stripped 6 bases from V and 2 bases from J, with 11 bases between. This CDR3 is 13 amino acids long. Germline CDR1 reads KGHSH; CDR2 reads LQKENI. CDR3 residues: CASSQGSAYEQYF. The CDR3 region has the DNA TGTGCCAGCTCCCAGGGCAGTGCCTACGAGCAGTACTTC.

This chain links TRBV30 with TRBJ2-7, with TRBD1 as a possible D gene (5 bases). The CDR3 spans 16 residues. CDR1 GTSNPN and CDR2 SVGIG come from the germline V gene (reference sequence). With 3 bases removed from V and 0 bases from J, the gap between germline ends came to 18 bases. CDR3 sequence reads: CAWSPTWTRVSYEQYF. CDR3 DNA: TGTGCCTGGAGCCCTACTTGGACACGAGTCTCCTACGAGCAGTACTTC.

In this sample, this clone turned up a few times. V gene TRBV7-2 combines with J gene TRBJ2-3; no firm D call. This CDR3 is built from 14 residues. Germline V gives CDR1 SGHTA, CDR2 FQGNSA. With 5 bases removed from V and 6 bases from J, the gap between germline ends came to 15 bases. As DNA, the CDR3 is TGTGCCAGCAGCCGAGGCCCGGTTGCGGATACGCAGTATTTT. Protein product: CASSRGPVADTQYF. Looking up the rest from reference TRBV7-2 and TRBJ2-3 gives the full variable domain: GAGVSQSPSNKVTEKGKDVELRCDPISGHTALYWYRQSLGQGLEFLIYFQGNSAPDKSGLPSDRFSAERTGGSVSTLTIQRTQQEDSAVYLCASSRGPVADTQYFGPGTRLTVL.

The gene calls are TRBV5-1 and TRBJ1-6; 7 positions match TRBD1. V was pared by 2 bases and J by 10 bases, with 9 bases of the junction left unmatched. The CDR3 is 15 residues long. The germline V gene encodes CDR1 SGHRS and CDR2 YFSETQ. This CDR3 is CASSLEGAIGSPLHF. In DNA, the CDR3 is TGCGCCAGCAGCTTAGAGGGGGCGATAGGATCACCCCTCCACTTT.

This chain uses TRBV30 with TRBJ1-6; 8 nucleotides agree with TRBD1. Germline V lookup: CDR1 GTSNPN, CDR2 SVGIG (reference sequence). Trimming cost V 6 bases and J 13 bases; bases outside gene matches: 17. CDR3 length: 15 amino acids. The CDR3 protein is CACSSGTGNKVPLHF. The CDR3 DNA sequence: TGTGCCTGTTCTTCCGGGACAGGCAACAAAGTCCCCCTCCACTTT.

This chain uses TRBV30 with TRBJ2-7; D is ambiguous. Per the germline V gene, CDR1 is GTSNPN and CDR2 is SVGIG (reference sequence). This CDR3 contains 14 residues. V was trimmed by 0 bases and J by 0 bases, leaving 9 bases between them. The CDR3, as DNA: TGTGCCTGGAGTGTAATACAGCTCTCCTACGAGCAGTACTTC. It yields the protein CAWSVIQLSYEQYF.

The V call is TRBV7-2, the J call TRBJ2-5; a weak D match, TRBD2 (6 bases). Trimming shortened V by 1 base and J by 11 bases, and 17 bases separated the two germline ends. Germline V gene sequence: CDR1 SGHTA, CDR2 FQGNSA. This CDR3 contains 14 residues. The CDR3 DNA follows: TGTGCCAGCAGCTTAGGTCGGCCCGTGGGGACTCAGTACTTC. This gives the protein CASSLGRPVGTQYF.

This clone turned up a few times. V usage is TRBV30 and J usage is TRBJ1-2, with D possibly being TRBD1 (6 bases). The CDR3 consists of 15 residues. V was shortened by 3 bases and J by 4 bases, with 18 bases between the two germline ends. CDR1 is GTSNPN, CDR2 SVGIG, per germline (reference sequence). The CDR3 DNA sequence: TGTGCCTGGAGCGCGGCGGGGGCGGCACCCTATGGCTACACCTTC. Encoded protein: CAWSAAGAAPYGYTF. Full variable domain (remainder filled in from reference TRBV30 and TRBJ1-2): SQTIHQWPATLVQPVGSPLSLECTVEGTSNPNLYWYRQAAGRGLQLLFYSVGIGQISSEVPQNLSASRPQDRQFILSSKKLLLSDSGFYLCAWSAAGAAPYGYTFGSGTRLTVV.

With regard to this clone: Other DNA sequences in this sample translate to the same CDR3. The chain combines TRBV5-1 with TRBJ2-5, with 7 bases matching TRBD1. The DNA end lines up better with TRBJ2-7; the J call may be wrong. Germline CDR1 reads SGHRS; CDR2 reads YFSETQ. The CDR3 runs to 15 residues. The DNA for the CDR3 is TGCGCCAGCAGCTTGGACAGGGGTAGCACCTACGAGCAGTACTTC. Translated: CASSLDRGSTYEQYF.

This clone has a handful of counts. The genes are TRBV5-8 and TRBJ2-3; perhaps TRBD1 as D (5 bases). The V gene lost 4 bases and the J gene lost 0 bases, with 12 bases spanning the gap. CDR1 is SGHTS and CDR2 is YDEGEE in the germline V gene. The CDR3 contains 15 residues. CDR3 coding DNA: TGTGCCAGCAGCCTGGACACGGAGAGCACAGATACGCAGTATTTT. Amino acids: CASSLDTESTDTQYF.

The V gene is TRBV6-6, the J gene TRBJ1-5; weak D call: TRBD1 (6 bases). V gave up 6 bases and J gave up 7 bases, with 10 bases separating them. The CDR3 is 12 residues long. CDR1 and CDR2 (germline): MNHNY, SVGAGI (reference sequence). The chain's CDR3 is CASSPQGQPQHF. CDR3 DNA sequence: TGTGCCAGCAGCCCACAGGGACAGCCCCAGCATTTT.

V and J are TRBV5-1 and TRBJ2-1; TRBD2 matches at 10 bases. Losses at the gene ends were 4 bases for V and 7 bases for J; bases not matched to a gene: 14. Germline CDR1 SGHRS, CDR2 YFSETQ. The CDR3 runs 17 residues. The CDR3 sequence: CASSLTGLAELGNEQFF. The CDR3 region has the DNA TGCGCCAGCAGCCTCACCGGACTAGCGGAGTTGGGGAATGAGCAGTTCTTC.

V and J are TRBV6-1 and TRBJ1-4, with TRBD1 matching 7 bases. Germline CDR1 reads MNHNS; CDR2 reads SASEGT. The J segment lost 8 bases and the V segment lost 0 bases, leaving 6 bases of the junction unmatched. This CDR3 spans 15 amino acids. DNA of the CDR3: TGTGCCAGCAGTGAAGCTTTCACAGGGGTAGAAAAACTGTTTTTT. Translating gives CASSEAFTGVEKLFF.

This clone appeared a few times. This rearrangement joins TRBV18 to TRBJ1-5; TRBD1 aligns across 7 bases. J gave up 5 bases and V 6 bases, and 4 bases lay outside the gene matches. The CDR3 runs 13 residues. From germline, CDR1 is KGHSH and CDR2 LQKENI. Written as DNA, the CDR3 is TGTGCCAGCTCGACAGGGCTTTATCAGCCCCAGCATTTT. Residues: CASSTGLYQPQHF.